One and the same sample provided the 23 T cell receptor beta chains below, sequenced in a study of Graves' ophthalmopathy and Graves' hyperthyroidism. The sequenced template was RNA, covering the TCR beta CDR3 region. RT-PCR with HTBI primers came first, then second-round multiplex PCR. Via MiXCR, TCRdb re-called the multiplex PCR reads, giving one row per CDR3 protein. The sample carries nearly 400,000 distinct CDR3 sequences, 15% to 20% recorded once. Sequenced material: peripheral blood. These receptors originate from a woman between 18 and 29 years old with Graves' ophthalmopathy.

In its sample, this clonotype was seen many times. A clone one base away is much larger, so this may be a read error. Because it lacks the conserved phenylalanine or tryptophan at the end, this CDR3 is likely a read error. This chain connects TRBV12-3 or TRBV12-4 to TRBJ1-1, with D hard to call. This CDR3 contains 14 residues. V lost 5 bases to trimming and J lost 3 bases, with 13 bases between them. CDR3 in DNA: TGTGCCAGCAGTCCCCCGCAGCGTCACACTGAAGCTTTCTCT. It codes for CASSPPQRHTEAFS.

In this sample, this clonotype turned up a few times. This chain joins TRBV6-2 or TRBV6-3 and TRBJ1-1; the match to TRBD1 covers 9 bases. CDR1 and CDR2 (germline): MNHEY, SVGEGT. Trimming cost V 2 bases and J 6 bases; bases outside gene matches: 1. CDR3 size: 13 residues. In DNA form, the CDR3 reads TGTGCCAGCAGTTACCGGGACAGGGCTGAAGCTTTCTTT. Translated, it gives CASSYRDRAEAFF.

This clonotype was seen ten or more times. This chain uses TRBV6-5 with TRBJ2-5; weak D call: TRBD2 (5 bases). This CDR3 region has 13 residues. Germline CDR1 MNHEY, CDR2 SVGAGI. Trimming shortened V by 6 bases and J by 5 bases, and 13 bases separated the two germline ends. The CDR3 nucleotides are TGTGCCAGCAGCTCTACTAGGAGGGAGACCCAGTACTTC. Protein sequence: CASSSTRRETQYF.

This clonotype appeared many times. This rearrangement joins TRBV13 to TRBJ2-7; 7 bases line up with TRBD1. CDR1 is PRHDT, CDR2 FYEKMQ, per germline (reference sequence). V shed 3 bases and J 6 bases; nucleotides not matched to a gene: 8. The CDR3 consists of 14 residues. CDR3 region: CASSFTGESREQYF. The DNA of the CDR3 is TGTGCCAGCAGCTTTACAGGGGAGTCACGCGAGCAGTACTTC.

This sequence joins TRBV4-1 and TRBJ2-4; tentative D call: TRBD1 (5 bases). The CDR3 sequence is 17 residues long. The V end was cut by 6 bases, the J end by 0 bases, with 18 bases between. Germline values: CDR1 MGHRA, CDR2 YSYEKL. The CDR3 sequence is CASRETAGPLAKNIQYF. The CDR3 DNA reads TGCGCCAGCAGGGAAACCGCAGGGCCCCTAGCCAAAAACATTCAGTACTTC.

The V gene is TRBV6-1, the J gene TRBJ2-7, with 12 positions matching TRBD2. The length of the CDR3 is 13 residues. J was trimmed by 6 bases and V by 5 bases; bases with no gene match: 2. The germline V gene has CDR1 MNHNS and CDR2 SASEGT. CDR3 coding DNA: TGTGCCAGCAGTCCTAGCGGGAGGGGCGAGCAGTACTTC. Translated, it gives CASSPSGRGEQYF.

This clonotype came up many times. The V and J genes are TRBV6-1 and TRBJ1-1; unclear D gene. The CDR3 totals 12 residues. V was cut by 6 bases and J by 0 bases, with 5 bases left in between. From germline, CDR1 is MNHNS and CDR2 SASEGT. The CDR3 DNA sequence: TGTGCCAGCAGAGACATGAACACTGAAGCTTTCTTT. It is translated as CASRDMNTEAFF.

This clonotype appeared many times. V usage is TRBV9 and J usage is TRBJ2-5; 11 nucleotides align to TRBD2. This CDR3 has 16 residues. Per germline, CDR1 SGDLS and CDR2 YYNGEE. V shed 4 bases and J 2 bases; nucleotides not matched to a gene: 7. This CDR3 is CASSTRLAGLQETQYF. The CDR3 DNA reads TGTGCCAGCAGCACCAGACTAGCGGGGTTACAAGAGACCCAGTACTTC. The whole variable domain, remainder taken from reference TRBV9 and TRBJ2-5, is DSGVTQTPKHLITATGQRVTLRCSPRSGDLSVYWYQQSLDQGLQFLIQYYNGEERAKGNILERFSAQQFPDLHSELNLSSLELGDSALYFCASSTRLAGLQETQYFGPGTRLLVL.

The rearrangement joins TRBV28 to TRBJ2-7; 8 bases fit TRBD1. CDR3 length: 16 residues. V dropped 6 bases and J dropped 1; count of bases not matched to a gene: 11. Germline values: CDR1 MDHEN, CDR2 SYDVKM. The CDR3 here is CASSPIQGGESYEQYF. DNA of the CDR3: TGTGCCAGCAGCCCCATACAGGGGGGAGAATCCTACGAGCAGTACTTC. Using reference TRBV28 and TRBJ2-7 for the parts outside the CDR3, the full variable domain is DVKVTQSSRYLVKRTGEKVFLECVQDMDHENMFWYRQDPGLGLRLIYFSYDVKMKEKGDIPEGYSVSREKKERFSLILESASTNQTSMYLCASSPIQGGESYEQYFGPGTRLTVT.

Ten or more counts support this clonotype. V gene TRBV9 combines with J gene TRBJ2-4; 10 bases line up with TRBD2. The CDR3 is 14 residues long. The V segment lost 4 bases and the J segment 8 bases; nucleotides outside the gene matches: 6. Germline CDR1 and CDR2: SGDLS and YYNGEE. CDR3 sequence reads: CASSQAGGPDIQYF. The DNA of the CDR3 is TGTGCCAGCAGCCAAGCGGGGGGGCCGGACATTCAGTACTTC.

In its sample, this clonotype was seen many times. This chain links TRBV7-3 with TRBJ2-2, with 14 bases aligning to TRBD2. The CDR3 is 16 amino acids. From germline, CDR1 is SGHTA and CDR2 FQGTGA. Losses at the gene ends were 5 bases for V and 4 bases for J; bases not matched to a gene: 3. CDR3 DNA sequence: TGTGCCAGCAGCGGGGGACTAGCGGGAGTCACCGGGGAGCTGTTTTTT. Protein sequence: CASSGGLAGVTGELFF.

This clonotype was seen many times. The genes are TRBV2 and TRBJ2-7, with D maybe TRBD1 (5 bases). CDR1 SNHLY and CDR2 FYNNEI come from the germline V gene. This CDR3 is 13 amino acids long. V gave up 3 bases and J gave up 2 bases, with 8 bases separating them. The DNA of the CDR3 is TGTGCCAGCAGTGATGGCAGGGCCTACGAGCAGTACTTC. It specifies CASSDGRAYEQYF.

This clonotype has a count of ten or more. This chain connects TRBV6-2 or TRBV6-3 to TRBJ1-5, with D maybe TRBD1 (5 bases). V was clipped by 2 bases and J by 6 bases, with 14 bases between them. Germline V gene lookup returns CDR1 MNHEY and CDR2 SVGEGT. The CDR3 runs to 15 residues. The CDR3 is CASSYLGLQAQPQHF. In DNA form, the CDR3 reads TGTGCCAGCAGTTACCTGGGTTTACAGGCTCAGCCCCAGCATTTT.

This clonotype was seen many times. The V gene is TRBV29-1, the J gene TRBJ2-7; 10 positions agree with TRBD1. CDR3 length: 13 residues. Germline V gives CDR1 SQVTM, CDR2 ANQGSEA. The V gene end was trimmed by 3 bases and the J gene end by 2 bases; junction bases not matched to a gene: 1. CDR3 bases: TGCAGCGTTGAGGACAGGGGGACCTACGAGCAGTACTTC. Translated, it gives CSVEDRGTYEQYF.

In its sample, this clonotype was seen many times. A much larger clone lies a single base off, so this may be a read error. The conserved phenylalanine or tryptophan normally closing the CDR3 is absent here, so this likely arose from a read error. The V call is TRBV30, the J call TRBJ1-5; possible D gene TRBD1, 6 bases. The CDR3 is made up of 16 amino acids. Germline V gives CDR1 GTSNPN, CDR2 SVGIG (reference sequence). With 2 bases removed from V and 1 base from J, the gap between germline ends came to 15 bases. The CDR3 DNA follows: TGTGCCTGGAGTCCTGGGGGCCTGGGGAGCAATCAGCCCCAGCATCTT. Translation gives CAWSPGGLGSNQPQHL.

V and J are TRBV6-1 and TRBJ1-1, with 7 bases matching TRBD1. Trimming took 7 bases from V and 6 from J; bases not matched to a gene: 8. CDR3 size: 13 residues. Germline V gene lookup returns CDR1 MNHNS and CDR2 SASEGT. CDR3 nucleotide sequence: TGTGCCAGCAATCTAGGGGGCAAGGCTGAAGCTTTCTTT. This encodes CASNLGGKAEAFF.

This clonotype was counted at least ten times. The chain recombines TRBV27 with TRBJ2-2, with D possibly being TRBD1 or TRBD2 (5 bases each). This CDR3 is 18 amino acids long. The V gene lost 2 bases and the J gene lost 3 bases, with 19 bases spanning the gap. Germline CDR1 reads MNHEY; CDR2 reads SMNVEV (reference sequence). CDR3 in DNA: TGTGCCAGCAGTTTAAGGGACCGGGGCGCATTGGACACCGGGGAGCTGTTTTTT. This translates into CASSLRDRGALDTGELFF.

V gene TRBV6-5 combines with J gene TRBJ2-7, with unresolved D. V lost 0 bases to trimming and J lost 0 bases, with 9 bases between them. Germline CDR1 MNHEY, CDR2 SVGAGI. This CDR3 comprises 15 residues. CDR3 DNA sequence: TGTGCCAGCAGTTACTCCGGACCCCTCTCCTACGAGCAGTACTTC. Translated: CASSYSGPLSYEQYF.

Ten or more counts support this clonotype. This chain uses TRBV7-3 with TRBJ2-5; D uncertain. Per the germline V gene, CDR1 is SGHTA and CDR2 is FQGTGA. The CDR3 runs 14 residues. Trimming pared 6 bases from V and 0 bases from J, leaving 11 bases between. The CDR3 DNA reads as TGTGCCAGCAGTCGCTCTGCGAACCAAGAGACCCAGTACTTC. It is translated as CASSRSANQETQYF.

This clonotype has at least ten counts. The genes are TRBV5-1 and TRBJ2-7; TRBD1 aligns across 8 bases. CDR1 and CDR2 (germline): SGHRS, YFSETQ. The CDR3 contains 18 residues. V was clipped by 1 base and J by 3 bases; unmatched bases: 15. The CDR3 is CASSLSPRGQGRLYEQYF. The CDR3, as DNA: TGCGCCAGCAGCTTGTCCCCCCGAGGACAGGGAAGACTCTACGAGCAGTACTTC.

The chain has TRBV6-2 or TRBV6-3 and TRBJ1-2; perhaps TRBD1 as D (6 bases). Germline lookup yields CDR1 MNHEY and CDR2 SVGEGT. Trimming shortened V by 6 bases and J by 4 bases, and 15 bases separated the two germline ends. The CDR3 is made up of 14 amino acids. The chain's CDR3 is CASSQDRILYGYTF. CDR3 nucleotides: TGTGCCAGCAGCCAAGACAGGATCCTCTATGGCTACACCTTC.

The V call is TRBV28, the J call TRBJ1-5, with a possible D match to TRBD1 (5 bases). V was cut by 5 bases and J by 3 bases, with 20 bases left in between. The CDR3 consists of 17 residues. The germline V gene has CDR1 MDHEN and CDR2 SYDVKM. CDR3 residues: CASSPTGRRADNQPQHF. In nucleotides, the CDR3 is TGTGCCAGCAGTCCGACGGGGCGGCGCGCGGACAATCAGCCCCAGCATTTT. Drawing the rest from reference TRBV28 and TRBJ1-5, the complete variable domain is DVKVTQSSRYLVKRTGEKVFLECVQDMDHENMFWYRQDPGLGLRLIYFSYDVKMKEKGDIPEGYSVSREKKERFSLILESASTNQTSMYLCASSPTGRRADNQPQHFGDGTRLSIL.

This clonotype has a count of ten or more. This rearrangement joins TRBV20-1 to TRBJ2-7; D unresolved. Per germline, CDR1 DFQATT and CDR2 SNEGSKA (reference sequence). Trimming took 3 bases from V and 3 from J, leaving 6 bases between them. The CDR3 extends over 11 amino acids. The CDR3 here is CSASDNYEQYF. The CDR3 region has the DNA TGCAGTGCTAGCGATAACTACGAGCAGTACTTC.